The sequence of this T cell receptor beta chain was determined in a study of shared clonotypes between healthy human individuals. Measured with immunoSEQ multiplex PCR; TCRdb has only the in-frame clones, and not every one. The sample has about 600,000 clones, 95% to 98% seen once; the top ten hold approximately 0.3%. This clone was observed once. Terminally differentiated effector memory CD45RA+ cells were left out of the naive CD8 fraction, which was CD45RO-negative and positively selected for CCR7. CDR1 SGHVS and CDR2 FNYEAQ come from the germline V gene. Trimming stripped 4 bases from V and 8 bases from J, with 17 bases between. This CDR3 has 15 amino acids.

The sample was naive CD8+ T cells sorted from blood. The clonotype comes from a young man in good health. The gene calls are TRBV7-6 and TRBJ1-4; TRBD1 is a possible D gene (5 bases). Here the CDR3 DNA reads TGTGCCAGCAGCTCCGACGGGGGGGGTTTCGAAAAACTGTTTTTT. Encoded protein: CASSSDGGGFEKLFF. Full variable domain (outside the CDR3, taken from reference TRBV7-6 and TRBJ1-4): GAGVSQSPRYKVTKRGQDVALRCDPISGHVSLYWYRQALGQGPEFLTYFNYEAQQDKSGLPNDRFSAERPEGSISTLTIQRTEQRDSAMYRCASSSDGGGFEKLFFGSGTQLSVL.